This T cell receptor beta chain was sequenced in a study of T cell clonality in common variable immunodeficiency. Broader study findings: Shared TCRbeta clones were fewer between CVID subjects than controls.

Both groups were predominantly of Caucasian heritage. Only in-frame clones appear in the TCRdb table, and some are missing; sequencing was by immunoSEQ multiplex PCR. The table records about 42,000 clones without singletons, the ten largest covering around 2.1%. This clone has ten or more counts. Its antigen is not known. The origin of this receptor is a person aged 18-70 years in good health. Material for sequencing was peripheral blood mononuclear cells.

CDR3 loop: CASSLALAGNEQFF. The sequenced CDR3 bases are TGTGCCAGCAGCTTAGCTCTAGCAGGCAATGAG. The chain couples TRBV7-9 to TRBJ2-1, with a weak D call TRBD2 (5 bases). The read falls 3 residues short of the CDR3 end, and the missing part is taken from the germline J gene. V lost 0 bases and J lost 6, with 9 bases in between. The CDR3 is made up of 14 amino acids. Looked up from germline, CDR1 is SEHNR and CDR2 is FQNEAQ (reference sequence).